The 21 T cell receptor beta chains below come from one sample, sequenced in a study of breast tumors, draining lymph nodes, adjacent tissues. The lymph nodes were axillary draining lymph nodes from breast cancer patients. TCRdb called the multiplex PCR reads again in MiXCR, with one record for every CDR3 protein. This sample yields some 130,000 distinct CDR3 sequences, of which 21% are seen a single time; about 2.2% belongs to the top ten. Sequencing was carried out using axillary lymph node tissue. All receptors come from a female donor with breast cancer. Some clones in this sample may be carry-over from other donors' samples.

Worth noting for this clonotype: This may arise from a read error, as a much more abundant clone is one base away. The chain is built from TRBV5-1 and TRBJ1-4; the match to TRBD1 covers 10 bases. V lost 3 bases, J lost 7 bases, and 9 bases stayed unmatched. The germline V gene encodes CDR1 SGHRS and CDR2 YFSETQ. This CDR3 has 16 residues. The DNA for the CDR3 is TGCGCCAGCAGCTGCCTGGACAGGGGGTGCCGTGAAAAACTGTTTTTT. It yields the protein CASSCLDRGCREKLFF.

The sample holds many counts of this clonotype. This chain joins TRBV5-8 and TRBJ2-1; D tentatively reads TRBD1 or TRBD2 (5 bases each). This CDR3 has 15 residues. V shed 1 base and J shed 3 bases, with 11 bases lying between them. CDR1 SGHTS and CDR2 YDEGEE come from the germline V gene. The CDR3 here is CASSLLGRDYNEQFF. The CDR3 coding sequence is TGTGCCAGCAGCTTGTTGGGACGGGACTACAATGAGCAGTTCTTC.

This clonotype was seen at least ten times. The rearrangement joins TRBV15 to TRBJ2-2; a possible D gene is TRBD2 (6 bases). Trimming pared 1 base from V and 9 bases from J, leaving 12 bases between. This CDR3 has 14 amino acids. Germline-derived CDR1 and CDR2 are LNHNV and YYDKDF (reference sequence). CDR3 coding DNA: TGTGCCACCAGCAGAGGGAGGGGCGTCAGGGAGCTGTTTTTT. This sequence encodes CATSRGRGVRELFF.

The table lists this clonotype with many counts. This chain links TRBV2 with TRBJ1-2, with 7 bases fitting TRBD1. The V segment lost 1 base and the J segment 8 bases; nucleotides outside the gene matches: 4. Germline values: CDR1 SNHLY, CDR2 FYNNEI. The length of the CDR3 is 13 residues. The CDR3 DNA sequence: TGTGCCAGCAGTGAAGGCACAGGGGTGGGCTACACCTTC. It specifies CASSEGTGVGYTF. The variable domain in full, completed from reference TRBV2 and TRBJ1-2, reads EPEVTQTPSHQVTQMGQEVILRCVPISNHLYFYWYRQILGQKVEFLVSFYNNEISEKSEIFDDQFSVERPDGSNFTLKIRSTKLEDSAMYFCASSEGTGVGYTFGSGTRLTVV.

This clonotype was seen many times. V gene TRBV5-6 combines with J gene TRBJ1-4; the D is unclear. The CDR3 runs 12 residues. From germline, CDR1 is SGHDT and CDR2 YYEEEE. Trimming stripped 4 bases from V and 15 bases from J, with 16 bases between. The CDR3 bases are TGTGCCAGCAGCCTCCGGACCGCGGGAGTGTTTTTT. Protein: CASSLRTAGVFF.

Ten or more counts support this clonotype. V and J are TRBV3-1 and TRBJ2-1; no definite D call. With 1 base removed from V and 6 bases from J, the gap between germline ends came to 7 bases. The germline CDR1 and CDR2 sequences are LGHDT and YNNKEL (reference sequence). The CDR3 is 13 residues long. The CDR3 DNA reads TGTGCCAGCAGCCAAGCCAATGCCAATGAGCAGTTCTTC. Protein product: CASSQANANEQFF.

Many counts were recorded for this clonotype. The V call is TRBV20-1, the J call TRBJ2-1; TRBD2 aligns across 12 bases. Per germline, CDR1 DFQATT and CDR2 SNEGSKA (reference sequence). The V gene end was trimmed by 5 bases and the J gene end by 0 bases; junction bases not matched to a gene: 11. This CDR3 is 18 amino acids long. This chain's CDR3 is CSAPPPLAGGSSYNEQFF. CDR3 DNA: TGCAGTGCTCCCCCGCCGCTAGCGGGGGGGAGCTCCTACAATGAGCAGTTCTTC.

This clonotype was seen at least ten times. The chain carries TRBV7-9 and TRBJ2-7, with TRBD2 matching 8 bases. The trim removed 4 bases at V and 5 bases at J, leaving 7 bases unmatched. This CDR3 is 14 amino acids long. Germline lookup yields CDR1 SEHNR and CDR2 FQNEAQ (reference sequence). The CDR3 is CASSSETSAHEQYF. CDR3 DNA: TGTGCCAGCAGCTCCGAGACTAGCGCTCACGAGCAGTACTTC.

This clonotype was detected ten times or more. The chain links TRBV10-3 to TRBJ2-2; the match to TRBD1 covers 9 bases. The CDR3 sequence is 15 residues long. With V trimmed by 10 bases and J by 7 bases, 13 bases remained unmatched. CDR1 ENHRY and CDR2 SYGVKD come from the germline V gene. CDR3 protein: CATGAYRGQSGELFF. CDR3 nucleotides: TGTGCCACGGGGGCCTACAGGGGGCAAAGCGGGGAGCTGTTTTTT.

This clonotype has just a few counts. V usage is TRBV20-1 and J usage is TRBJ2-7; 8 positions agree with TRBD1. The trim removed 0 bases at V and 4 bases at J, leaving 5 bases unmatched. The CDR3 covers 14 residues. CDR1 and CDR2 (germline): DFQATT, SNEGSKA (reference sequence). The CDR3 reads CSARDFTGGYEQYF. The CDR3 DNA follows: TGCAGTGCTAGAGATTTTACAGGGGGGTACGAGCAGTACTTC.

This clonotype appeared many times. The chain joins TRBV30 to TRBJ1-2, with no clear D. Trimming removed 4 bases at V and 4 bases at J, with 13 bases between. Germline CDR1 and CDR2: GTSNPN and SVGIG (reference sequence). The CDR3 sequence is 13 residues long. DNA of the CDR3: TGTGCCTGGACGAGGGAACTAGGCTATGGCTACACCTTC. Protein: CAWTRELGYGYTF.

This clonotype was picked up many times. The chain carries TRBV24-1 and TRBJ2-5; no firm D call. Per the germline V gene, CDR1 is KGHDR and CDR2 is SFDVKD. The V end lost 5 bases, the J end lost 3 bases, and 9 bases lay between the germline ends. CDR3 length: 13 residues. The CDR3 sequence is CATSALSEETQYF. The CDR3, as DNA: TGTGCCACCAGTGCCCTCTCAGAAGAGACCCAGTACTTC.

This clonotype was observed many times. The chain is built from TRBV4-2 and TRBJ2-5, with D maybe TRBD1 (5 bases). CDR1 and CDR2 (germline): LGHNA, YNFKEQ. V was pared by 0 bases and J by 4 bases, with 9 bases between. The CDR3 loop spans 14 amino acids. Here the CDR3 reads CASSQDSRGETQYF. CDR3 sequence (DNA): TGTGCCAGCAGCCAAGATAGTAGGGGAGAGACCCAGTACTTC.

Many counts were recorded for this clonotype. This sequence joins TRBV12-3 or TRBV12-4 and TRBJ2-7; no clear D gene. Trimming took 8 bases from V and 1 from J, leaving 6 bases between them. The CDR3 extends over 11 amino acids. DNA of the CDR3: TGTGCCAGCGGACGGTCCTACGAGCAGTACTTC. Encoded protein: CASGRSYEQYF.

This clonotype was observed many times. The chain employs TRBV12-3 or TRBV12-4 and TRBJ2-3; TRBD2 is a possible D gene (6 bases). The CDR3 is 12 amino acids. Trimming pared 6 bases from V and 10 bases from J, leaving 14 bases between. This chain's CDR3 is CASSSHRDSQYF. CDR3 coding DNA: TGTGCCAGCAGCAGCCACCGGGACTCGCAGTATTTT.

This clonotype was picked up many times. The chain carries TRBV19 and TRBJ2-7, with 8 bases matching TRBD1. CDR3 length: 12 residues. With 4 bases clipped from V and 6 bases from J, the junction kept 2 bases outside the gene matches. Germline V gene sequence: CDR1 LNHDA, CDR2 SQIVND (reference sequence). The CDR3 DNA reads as TGTGCCAGTAGTAGGACAGGGTCCGAGCAGTACTTC. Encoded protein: CASSRTGSEQYF.

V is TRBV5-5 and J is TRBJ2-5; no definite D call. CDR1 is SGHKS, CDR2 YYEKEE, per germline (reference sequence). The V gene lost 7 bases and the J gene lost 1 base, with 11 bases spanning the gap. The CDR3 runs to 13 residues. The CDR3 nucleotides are TGTGCCAGCTTGGTCCTGGCCCAAGAGACCCAGTACTTC. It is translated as CASLVLAQETQYF.

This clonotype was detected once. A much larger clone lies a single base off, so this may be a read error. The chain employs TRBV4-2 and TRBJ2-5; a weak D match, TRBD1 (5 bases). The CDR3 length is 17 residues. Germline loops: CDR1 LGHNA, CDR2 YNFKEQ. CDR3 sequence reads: CDSSPSAATAYQETQYF. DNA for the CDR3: TGTGACAGCAGCCCATCCGCGGCGACAGCGTACCAAGAGACCCAGTACTTC.

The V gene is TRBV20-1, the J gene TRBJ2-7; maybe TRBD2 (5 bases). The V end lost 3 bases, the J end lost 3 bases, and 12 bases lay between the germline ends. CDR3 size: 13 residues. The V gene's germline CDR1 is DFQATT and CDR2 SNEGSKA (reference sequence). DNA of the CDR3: TGCAGTGCTAGTGGGTCTGGAGGCTACGAGCAGTACTTC. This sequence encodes CSASGSGGYEQYF.

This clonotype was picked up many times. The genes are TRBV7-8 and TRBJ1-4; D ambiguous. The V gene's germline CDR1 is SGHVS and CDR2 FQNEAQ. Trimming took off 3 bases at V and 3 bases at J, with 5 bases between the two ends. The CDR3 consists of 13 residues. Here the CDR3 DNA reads TGTGCCAGCAGCTTCACAGCTAATGAAAAACTGTTTTTT. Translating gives CASSFTANEKLFF.

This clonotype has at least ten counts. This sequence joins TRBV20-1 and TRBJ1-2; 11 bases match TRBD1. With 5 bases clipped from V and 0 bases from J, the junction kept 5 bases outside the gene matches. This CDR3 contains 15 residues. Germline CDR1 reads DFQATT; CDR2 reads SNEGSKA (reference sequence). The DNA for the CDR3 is TGCAGTGCTGGACAGGGGGCGTCTACTAACTATGGCTACACCTTC. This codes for CSAGQGASTNYGYTF.